This TCR beta chain comes out of a study of blood T cell repertoires in COVID-19. Clones were sequenced by immunoSEQ multiplex PCR, and TCRdb holds only the in-frame ones, with some missing. This table has 52,000 or so clones, around 84% appearing once. This clone has more than one count but fewer than ten. V was pared by 5 bases and J by 2 bases, with 18 bases between. The CDR3 is 17 amino acids. CDR1 and CDR2 (germline): MDHEN, SYDVKM. This TCR was recovered from a man aged 65-85 years with active COVID-19. The sequencing sample was made of peripheral blood. The J gene is TRBJ2-2, the V gene TRBV28; tentative D call: TRBD2 (5 bases). CDR3 residues: CASSPPPWRANTGELFF. The CDR3 DNA sequence: TGTGCCAGCAGTCCACCCCCCTGGCGGGCAAACACCGGGGAGCTGTTTTTT.